A single sample gave rise to the 22 T cell receptor beta chains below, sequenced in a study of T cells after yellow fever vaccination. TCRdb called the 5' RACE reads again in MiXCR, with one record for every CDR3 protein. This sample carries hundreds of thousands of distinct CDR3 sequences, approximately 8% of them seen once, and the ten largest clones take 17%. The sample in question was PBMCs, obtained 45 days after the first yellow fever vaccination. The receptors here all came from a young man who received the YFV17D yellow fever vaccine.

The chain recombines TRBV6-1 with TRBJ2-5; D uncertain. V lost 6 bases and J 5 bases, leaving 16 bases between the germline ends. This CDR3 contains 14 residues. Germline CDR1 is MNHNS and CDR2 is SASEGT. The CDR3 bases are TGTGCCAGCAGACGCTCCGGTACGTCGGAGACCCAGTACTTC. It is translated as CASRRSGTSETQYF.

The chain recombines TRBV20-1 with TRBJ2-1; D is perhaps TRBD2 (6 bases). Germline V CDR1 and CDR2: DFQATT, SNEGSKA (reference sequence). Trimming shortened V by 6 bases and J by 15 bases, and 21 bases separated the two germline ends. The CDR3 runs 12 residues. This CDR3 reads CSAYRDSLFPFF. CDR3 DNA: TGCAGTGCGTACCGGGACTCGCTTTTTCCGTTCTTC.

This clonotype showed up just a few times. The chain joins TRBV5-1 to TRBJ2-7, with 8 nucleotides matching TRBD2. CDR1 SGHRS and CDR2 YFSETQ come from the germline V gene. V gave up 1 base and J gave up 0 bases; unmatched junction bases: 6. The CDR3 consists of 16 residues. CDR3: CASSLRTGGDSYEQYF. The CDR3 nucleotides read TGCGCCAGCAGCTTGCGGACCGGGGGGGACTCCTACGAGCAGTACTTC.

This clonotype was seen more than once but under ten times. This chain joins TRBV25-1 and TRBJ1-2; TRBD1 matches at 7 bases. Unmatched junction bases numbered 13, after V lost 4 bases and J lost 8 bases. CDR1 is MGHDK, CDR2 SYGVNS, per germline. The CDR3 runs 15 residues. CDR3 sequence: CASSVRDSAIGGYTF. Written as DNA, the CDR3 is TGTGCCAGCAGTGTCCGGGACAGCGCGATCGGGGGCTACACCTTC.

For this clonotype: A much bigger clone sits one base away, suggesting this may be a read error. This sequence joins TRBV7-9 and TRBJ2-7; unclear D gene. Germline-derived CDR1 and CDR2 are SEHNR and FQNEAQ (reference sequence). The CDR3 totals 12 residues. V was clipped by 4 bases and J by 3 bases, with 7 bases between them. CDR3 region: CASSSDGYEQYF. The CDR3, as DNA: TGTGCCAGCAGCTCCGACGGCTACGAGCAGTACTTC. The entire variable domain, with the rest obtained from reference TRBV7-9 and TRBJ2-7, is as follows: DTGVSQNPRHKITKRGQNVTFRCDPISEHNRLYWYRQTLGQGPEFLTYFQNEAQLEKSRLLSDRFSAERPKGSFSTLEIQRTEQGDSAMYLCASSSDGYEQYFGPGTRLTVT.

At least ten counts were recorded for this clonotype. This chain joins TRBV29-1 and TRBJ1-3, with TRBD1 as a possible D gene (5 bases). CDR1 is SQVTM, CDR2 ANQGSEA, per germline. V lost 8 bases and J 4 bases, leaving 18 bases between the germline ends. CDR3 length: 14 residues. CDR3 DNA sequence: TGCAGCCTGAGTGGGGGAAGAGGAGGAAACACCATATATTTT. It yields the protein CSLSGGRGGNTIYF.

In this sample, this clonotype turned up a few times. The J gene is TRBJ1-2, the V gene TRBV5-1; no clear D. With 2 bases removed from V and 4 bases from J, the gap between germline ends came to 9 bases. The CDR3 consists of 13 residues. Germline V gene data show CDR1 as SGHRS and CDR2 as YFSETQ. CDR3 loop: CASSFGPLYGYTF. CDR3 sequence (DNA): TGCGCCAGCAGCTTCGGTCCCCTCTATGGCTACACCTTC.

This clonotype occurred many times. The chain combines TRBV12-5 with TRBJ2-1; D possibly matches TRBD1 or TRBD2 (5 bases each). V dropped 7 bases and J dropped 4 bases, with 14 bases sitting between them. The CDR3 is 14 amino acids. CDR1 is LGHNT, CDR2 FRNRAP, per germline. The CDR3 region is CASAWDGMYNEQFF. CDR3 DNA sequence: TGTGCTAGTGCCTGGGACGGAATGTACAATGAGCAGTTCTTC.

This clonotype was picked up a small number of times. V is TRBV5-1 and J is TRBJ2-3, with TRBD2 matching 10 bases. CDR1 SGHRS and CDR2 YFSETQ come from the germline V gene. With 3 bases clipped from V and 6 bases from J, the junction kept 4 bases outside the gene matches. The CDR3 runs to 14 residues. The chain's CDR3 is CASSSPSGGDTQYF. Written as DNA, the CDR3 is TGCGCCAGCAGCTCCCCTAGCGGGGGTGATACGCAGTATTTT. The whole variable domain, filled in from reference TRBV5-1 and TRBJ2-3, reads KAGVTQTPRYLIKTRGQQVTLSCSPISGHRSVSWYQQTPGQGLQFLFEYFSETQRNKGNFPGRFSGRQFSNSRSEMNVSTLELGDSALYLCASSSPSGGDTQYFGPGTRLTVL.

The V call is TRBV3-1, the J call TRBJ1-6; perhaps TRBD1 as D (5 bases). CDR3 size: 14 residues. Germline V lookup: CDR1 LGHDT, CDR2 YNNKEL (reference sequence). V shed 2 bases and J shed 14 bases, with 16 bases lying between them. The CDR3 loop is CASSQNSQGPALHF. The CDR3 nucleotides are TGTGCCAGCAGCCAAAATTCCCAGGGTCCGGCCCTCCACTTT.

The chain recombines TRBV25-1 with TRBJ1-1; 8 bases match TRBD1. V shed 8 bases, J shed 0 bases, and the junction held 8 bases outside the gene matches. The CDR3 sequence is 15 residues long. Germline CDR1 MGHDK, CDR2 SYGVNS. The CDR3, as DNA: TGTGCCAGCGGTGGACAGGGAGCCTTGAACACTGAAGCTTTCTTT. It is translated as CASGGQGALNTEAFF. The complete variable domain, with remaining parts taken from reference TRBV25-1 and TRBJ1-1, reads EADIYQTPRYLVIGTGKKITLECSQTMGHDKMYWYQQDPGMELHLIHYSYGVNSTEKGDLSSESTVSRIRTEHFPLTLESARPSHTSQYLCASGGQGALNTEAFFGQGTRLTVV.

This clonotype has just a few counts. The chain carries TRBV29-1 and TRBJ2-3, with TRBD2 identical over 8 bases. The V gene end was trimmed by 1 base and the J gene end by 0 bases; junction bases not matched to a gene: 3. Germline CDR1 reads SQVTM; CDR2 reads ANQGSEA. The CDR3 is made up of 15 amino acids. The CDR3 DNA reads as TGCAGCGTTGAAGGTAGCGGGACTAGCACAGATACGCAGTATTTT. Its protein is CSVEGSGTSTDTQYF.

This chain links TRBV9 with TRBJ2-3, with 7 nucleotides matching TRBD2. The V segment lost 1 base and the J segment 3 bases; nucleotides outside the gene matches: 5. CDR1 is SGDLS, CDR2 YYNGEE, per germline. The CDR3 consists of 15 residues. DNA of the CDR3: TGTGCCAGCAGCGTATCGGCGGGGGTGACAGATACGCAGTATTTT. Its translation is CASSVSAGVTDTQYF.

The chain carries TRBV10-3 and TRBJ1-6; perhaps TRBD1 as D (5 bases). V was cut by 6 bases and J by 6 bases, with 9 bases left in between. Germline CDR1 and CDR2: ENHRY and SYGVKD. The CDR3 has 13 amino acids. The CDR3 spells CAIRWGVNSPLHF. CDR3 DNA sequence: TGTGCCATCAGGTGGGGGGTTAATTCACCCCTCCACTTT.

There are a few counts of this clonotype. The genes are TRBV12-3 or TRBV12-4 and TRBJ1-4; tentative D call: TRBD1 (5 bases). The V gene lost 6 bases and the J gene lost 6 bases, with 14 bases spanning the gap. The CDR3 consists of 14 residues. The CDR3, as DNA: TGTGCCAGCAGCGGGGGGAGCAGTGATGAAAAACTGTTTTTT. Protein sequence: CASSGGSSDEKLFF.

This clonotype was seen a few times. This chain uses TRBV6-5 with TRBJ1-1, with no clear D. The V gene's germline CDR1 is MNHEY and CDR2 SVGAGI. The CDR3 length is 12 residues. With 0 bases removed from V and 6 bases from J, the gap between germline ends came to 5 bases. For the CDR3, the DNA is TGTGCCAGCAGTTACTCGAGCGCTGAAGCTTTCTTT. Amino acid sequence: CASSYSSAEAFF.

This clonotype appeared a few times. This sequence joins TRBV7-2 and TRBJ1-1; no firm D call. Per germline, CDR1 SGHTA and CDR2 FQGNSA. Trimming cost V 2 bases and J 0 bases, with 10 bases left between them. The CDR3 extends over 15 amino acids. CDR3 in DNA: TGTGCCAGCAGCTTATTTTTGGGGATGAACACTGAAGCTTTCTTT. It translates to CASSLFLGMNTEAFF.

This sequence joins TRBV6-5 and TRBJ1-4, with D perhaps matching TRBD1 (6 bases). The length of the CDR3 is 16 residues. Germline loops: CDR1 MNHEY, CDR2 SVGAGI. V was trimmed by 0 bases and J by 6 bases, leaving 14 bases between them. CDR3 sequence reads: CASSYSGRGGDEKLFF. The CDR3 DNA reads TGTGCCAGCAGTTACTCGGGGCGAGGGGGGGATGAAAAACTGTTTTTT.

This clonotype came up many times. DNA of the CDR3: TGTGCCATCCTGGGGGGCCCCACAGATACGCAGTATTTT. It yields the protein CAILGGPTDTQYF. The chain uses TRBV10-3 and TRBJ2-3, with D perhaps assigned TRBD1 or TRBD2 (6 bases each). V lost 8 bases to trimming and J lost 2 bases, with 11 bases between them. Germline V lookup: CDR1 ENHRY, CDR2 SYGVKD. The CDR3 is 13 amino acids.

DNA of the CDR3: TGCGCCAGCAGCCATACTCAGGGGGTAGAGACCCAGTACTTC. This codes for CASSHTQGVETQYF. This sequence joins TRBV5-1 and TRBJ2-5; 7 positions agree with TRBD1. Trimming cost V 4 bases and J 4 bases; bases outside gene matches: 7. Germline-derived CDR1 and CDR2 are SGHRS and YFSETQ. The CDR3 runs to 14 residues. Looking up the rest from reference TRBV5-1 and TRBJ2-5 gives the full variable domain: KAGVTQTPRYLIKTRGQQVTLSCSPISGHRSVSWYQQTPGQGLQFLFEYFSETQRNKGNFPGRFSGRQFSNSRSEMNVSTLELGDSALYLCASSHTQGVETQYFGPGTRLLVL.

This clonotype was detected ten times or more. V usage is TRBV6-2 or TRBV6-3 and J usage is TRBJ2-3, with 8 bases that match TRBD2. V trimming: 2 bases; J trimming: 3 bases; junction bases outside the gene matches: 19. CDR3 size: 20 residues. Germline V gene sequence: CDR1 MNHEY, CDR2 SVGEGT. The CDR3 loop is CASSYRRGKKSGGRTDTQYF. CDR3 DNA sequence: TGTGCCAGCAGTTACCGACGAGGCAAGAAAAGCGGGGGCCGAACAGATACGCAGTATTTT.

This clonotype was counted many times. The gene calls are TRBV10-3 and TRBJ1-1; tentatively, D is TRBD1 (5 bases). In germline, CDR1 is ENHRY, CDR2 SYGVKD. V was clipped by 8 bases and J by 6 bases, with 19 bases between them. There are 14 residues in the CDR3. The CDR3: CAIGKETGSSEAFF. The CDR3 DNA is TGTGCCATCGGTAAGGAAACAGGCAGCTCTGAAGCTTTCTTT.